This entry lists 18 T cell receptor beta chains sequenced from one sample in a study of radiotherapy plus CTLA-4 blockade in lung cancer. Produced via immunoSEQ multiplex PCR; TCRdb's table is partial and in-frame only. The data hold 84,000 or so clones, with around 86% observed a single time. Material: peripheral blood, obtained from a patient treated with radiotherapy plus ipilimumab. These TCRs come from a human donor with non-small cell lung cancer that progressed on radiotherapy plus ipilimumab.

V and J are TRBV30 and TRBJ1-5; the match to TRBD1 covers 7 bases. Trimming removed 1 base from V and 9 bases from J; junction bases left unmatched: 9. This CDR3 comprises 14 residues. Germline CDR1 and CDR2: GTSNPN and SVGIG (reference sequence). The CDR3 reads CAWSATGASRPQHF. CDR3 coding DNA: TGTGCCTGGAGTGCCACAGGGGCCAGCCGGCCCCAGCATTTT.

The genes are TRBV2 and TRBJ1-2; 9 nucleotides line up with TRBD1. Germline V gene lookup returns CDR1 SNHLY and CDR2 FYNNEI. The CDR3 loop spans 13 amino acids. V shed 5 bases and J 8 bases; nucleotides not matched to a gene: 6. The CDR3 protein is CASSLQGAGGYTF. CDR3 DNA: TGTGCCAGCAGTCTACAGGGGGCCGGGGGCTACACCTTC.

The rearrangement uses TRBV6-6 and TRBJ1-1; 9 nucleotides align to TRBD1. CDR1 and CDR2 from the germline V gene are MNHNY and SVGAGI (reference sequence). V trimming: 5 bases; J trimming: 2 bases; junction bases outside the gene matches: 6. The CDR3 sequence is 15 residues long. CDR3 DNA sequence: TGTGCCAGCAGTACCAGGACAGGGGACAACACTGAAGCTTTCTTT. It specifies CASSTRTGDNTEAFF.

The chain employs TRBV27 and TRBJ2-7; possibly TRBD2 for D (6 bases). Trimming stripped 0 bases from V and 2 bases from J, with 17 bases between. This CDR3 comprises 17 residues. Germline assignment: CDR1 MNHEY and CDR2 SMNVEV (reference sequence). CDR3 in amino acids: CASSLSRTGGNPYEQYF. CDR3 coding DNA: TGTGCCAGCAGTTTATCAAGAACAGGCGGGAACCCCTACGAGCAGTACTTC.

This clone was recorded only once. The chain combines TRBV30 with TRBJ2-4; 7 bases align to TRBD1. CDR1 and CDR2 (germline): GTSNPN, SVGIG (reference sequence). V was pared by 1 base and J by 3 bases, with 3 bases of the junction left unmatched. The CDR3 is 14 amino acids. The CDR3 DNA is TGTGCCTGGAGTGCTGGGACAGACAAAAACATTCAGTACTTC. This translates into CAWSAGTDKNIQYF.

The chain joins TRBV5-5 to TRBJ2-2, with D perhaps given as TRBD1 or TRBD2 (5 bases each). Looked up from germline, CDR1 is SGHKS and CDR2 is YYEKEE (reference sequence). The CDR3 length is 16 residues. With 4 bases removed from V and 1 base from J, the gap between germline ends came to 14 bases. The CDR3 spells CASSPPGTENTGELFF. In DNA, the CDR3 is TGTGCCAGCAGCCCACCTGGGACCGAGAACACCGGGGAGCTGTTTTTT.

The chain links TRBV28 to TRBJ1-1; D remains unclear. CDR3 length equals 14 residues. Trimming left V 2 bases short and J 4 bases short, with 11 bases between. Germline-derived CDR1 and CDR2 are MDHEN and SYDVKM. For the CDR3, the DNA is TGTGCCAGCAGTTTAGTGATAGCGGGCACTGAAGCTTTCTTT. This sequence encodes CASSLVIAGTEAFF.

This clone was seen a single time. CDR3 sequence: CASTTGTESTDTQYF. CDR3 nucleotide sequence: TGTGCCAGTACAACCGGGACAGAGAGCACAGATACGCAGTATTTT. This chain uses TRBV19 with TRBJ2-3, with 7 bases matching TRBD1. The CDR3 consists of 15 residues. The V gene end was trimmed by 7 bases and the J gene end by 0 bases; junction bases not matched to a gene: 7. Germline V gene lookup returns CDR1 LNHDA and CDR2 SQIVND (reference sequence).

In its sample, this clone was seen a few times. The chain has TRBV4-3 and TRBJ2-3; TRBD2 might be the D (5 bases). This CDR3 has 14 amino acids. Germline V lookup: CDR1 LGHNA, CDR2 YSLEER. Trimming pared 1 base from V and 5 bases from J, leaving 10 bases between. CDR3 sequence (DNA): TGCGCCAGCAGCCAAGTATCCGAGGGAGATACGCAGTATTTT. It encodes CASSQVSEGDTQYF.

This chain links TRBV7-9 with TRBJ2-7; D may be TRBD1 (7 bases). The CDR3 is 14 residues long. V dropped 9 bases and J dropped 3 bases, with 18 bases sitting between them. Germline V gene lookup returns CDR1 SEHNR and CDR2 FQNEAQ (reference sequence). This chain's CDR3 is CASLDGRQGYEQYF. CDR3 coding DNA: TGTGCCAGTCTTGACGGGAGACAGGGCTACGAGCAGTACTTC.

The sample holds a few counts of this clone. The chain links TRBV19 to TRBJ1-1, with TRBD1 as a possible D gene (5 bases). The V gene lost 4 bases and the J gene lost 1 base, with 13 bases spanning the gap. Per the germline V gene, CDR1 is LNHDA and CDR2 is SQIVND (reference sequence). CDR3 length: 15 amino acids. CDR3 DNA sequence: TGTGCCAGTAGTAACCCCCGGGGGGAGAACACTGAAGCTTTCTTT. Its protein is CASSNPRGENTEAFF.

The chain employs TRBV2 and TRBJ1-1; TRBD1 agrees at 7 bases. Germline V gives CDR1 SNHLY, CDR2 FYNNEI. This CDR3 has 14 amino acids. The junction had 7 bases not matched to a gene; V was cut back by 5 bases and J by 4 bases. CDR3 bases: TGTGCCAGCAGTCCGGGACAGAGAACCACTGAAGCTTTCTTT. Protein: CASSPGQRTTEAFF.

J is TRBJ2-5 and V is TRBV27; D may be TRBD2 (7 bases). CDR1 and CDR2 (germline): MNHEY, SMNVEV (reference sequence). This CDR3 is 20 amino acids long. Trimming shortened V by 5 bases and J by 5 bases, and 33 bases separated the two germline ends. The CDR3 coding sequence is TGTGCCAGCAGTCAATATCCTCCAGGACGGATGGGGGGGGCGCGGGAGACCCAGTACTTC. Its translation: CASSQYPPGRMGGARETQYF.

The rearrangement joins TRBV7-2 to TRBJ1-2, with 10 bases aligning to TRBD1. The CDR3 extends over 15 amino acids. Looked up from germline, CDR1 is SGHTA and CDR2 is FQGNSA. The V and J ends lost 2 bases and 7 bases, in that order; junction bases with no gene match: 7. CDR3 DNA: TGTGCCAGCAGCTTAAACGACAGGGGGCGAGGTGGCTACACCTTC. Protein product: CASSLNDRGRGGYTF.

The chain joins TRBV7-2 to TRBJ2-5, with 10 nucleotides matching TRBD2. The J call may be in error: the DNA end matches TRBJ2-7 better. In germline, CDR1 is SGHTA, CDR2 FQGNSA. The CDR3 spans 17 residues. The DNA for the CDR3 is TGTGCCAGCAGCTTGACAGGACTAGCGGCCTTCTCCTACGAGCAGTACTTC. It translates to CASSLTGLAAFSYEQYF.

V is TRBV7-9 and J is TRBJ1-1, with 9 bases matching TRBD1. Trimming removed 5 bases from V and 5 bases from J; junction bases left unmatched: 9. Germline CDR1 reads SEHNR; CDR2 reads FQNEAQ (reference sequence). The CDR3 sequence is 15 residues long. Here the CDR3 DNA reads TGTGCCAGCAGCCCTGGGACAGGGTATCGGACTGAAGCTTTCTTT. Translating it yields CASSPGTGYRTEAFF.

The rearrangement joins TRBV5-1 to TRBJ1-6; TRBD1 matches at 8 bases. In germline, CDR1 is SGHRS, CDR2 YFSETQ. The CDR3 has 15 amino acids. V trimming: 2 bases; J trimming: 5 bases; junction bases outside the gene matches: 3. The CDR3 coding sequence is TGCGCCAGCAGCTTTGGACAGGGTGATAATTCACCCCTCCACTTT. This translates into CASSFGQGDNSPLHF.

This clone was observed a single time. The chain uses TRBV14 and TRBJ1-1; 10 positions match TRBD1. CDR1 SGHDN and CDR2 FVKESK come from the germline V gene. This CDR3 spans 14 amino acids. Trimming removed 2 bases from V and 10 bases from J; junction bases left unmatched: 7. The CDR3 here is CASSQIGGQGSAFF. CDR3 sequence (DNA): TGTGCCAGCAGCCAAATCGGGGGACAGGGGTCAGCTTTCTTT.